The next 15 T cell receptor beta chains were all read from a single sample in a study of blood T cell repertoires in COVID-19. Method: immunoSEQ multiplex PCR; TCRdb's copy keeps in-frame clones and lacks some. The sample has 220,000 or so clones; around 86% are singletons. The sequenced sample was peripheral blood. All receptors derive from a man aged 55 to 70 who had recovered from COVID-19.

The chain is built from TRBV12-3 or TRBV12-4 and TRBJ2-3, with TRBD1 identical over 7 bases. The CDR3 length is 13 residues. With 6 bases clipped from V and 0 bases from J, the junction kept 0 bases outside the gene matches. The CDR3 is CASRDRSTDTQYF. The DNA for the CDR3 is TGTGCCAGCAGGGACAGGAGCACAGATACGCAGTATTTT.

The V call is TRBV2, the J call TRBJ1-1; D is possibly TRBD1 (5 bases). Trimming took 3 bases from V and 4 from J, leaving 15 bases between them. The CDR3 covers 15 residues. From germline, CDR1 is SNHLY and CDR2 FYNNEI. The CDR3 protein is CASSEGGAMGTEAFF. The CDR3 DNA sequence: TGTGCCAGCAGTGAGGGAGGGGCGATGGGCACTGAAGCTTTCTTT. The whole variable domain, remainder taken from reference TRBV2 and TRBJ1-1, is EPEVTQTPSHQVTQMGQEVILRCVPISNHLYFYWYRQILGQKVEFLVSFYNNEISEKSEIFDDQFSVERPDGSNFTLKIRSTKLEDSAMYFCASSEGGAMGTEAFFGQGTRLTVV.

The V gene is TRBV19, the J gene TRBJ1-3; 10 bases align to TRBD1. The CDR3 spans 14 residues. V dropped 11 bases and J dropped 1; count of bases not matched to a gene: 5. In germline, CDR1 is LNHDA, CDR2 SQIVND (reference sequence). The CDR3 coding sequence is TGTGCCGTCCGGGACAGGGGTTCTGGAAACACCATATATTTT. Its translation is CAVRDRGSGNTIYF.

The count of this clone is one. The chain links TRBV5-6 to TRBJ2-7, with 8 bases aligning to TRBD1. CDR3 length equals 17 residues. CDR1 and CDR2 (germline): SGHDT, YYEEEE. The V and J ends lost 0 bases and 0 bases, in that order; junction bases with no gene match: 8. CDR3: CASSLAGQDLFSYEQYF. The CDR3 region has the DNA TGTGCCAGCAGCTTGGCGGGACAGGATCTTTTCTCCTACGAGCAGTACTTC.

This chain joins TRBV19 and TRBJ2-7; D may be TRBD2 (5 bases). Trimming shortened V by 3 bases and J by 8 bases, and 14 bases separated the two germline ends. CDR3 length: 13 residues. Per germline, CDR1 LNHDA and CDR2 SQIVND (reference sequence). The CDR3 DNA follows: TGTGCCAGTAGTATTCTCGGAGGCCTACAGCAGTACTTC. Its translation is CASSILGGLQQYF.

The chain has TRBV27 and TRBJ1-2; 7 nucleotides line up with TRBD1. The J segment lost 5 bases and the V segment lost 5 bases, leaving 5 bases of the junction unmatched. This CDR3 spans 13 amino acids. In germline, CDR1 is MNHEY, CDR2 SMNVEV (reference sequence). The CDR3 region is CASSQGQRYGYTF. As DNA, the CDR3 is TGTGCCAGCAGTCAGGGACAGCGATATGGCTACACCTTC.

This clone was detected a few times. The rearrangement uses TRBV28 and TRBJ2-7, with TRBD1 matching over 10 bases. Looked up from germline, CDR1 is MDHEN and CDR2 is SYDVKM. The CDR3 has 15 amino acids. Trimming cost V 3 bases and J 3 bases; bases outside gene matches: 5. CDR3 in DNA: TGTGCCAGCAGTTTGCCGGGACAGGGGTTCTACGAGCAGTACTTC. It yields the protein CASSLPGQGFYEQYF.

The genes are TRBV7-9 and TRBJ1-2; TRBD1 agrees at 7 bases. The V and J ends lost 4 bases and 2 bases, in that order; junction bases with no gene match: 7. The CDR3 runs to 15 residues. Per the germline V gene, CDR1 is SEHNR and CDR2 is FQNEAQ (reference sequence). The CDR3 reads CASSSWDRQNYGYTF. CDR3 nucleotides: TGTGCCAGCAGCTCCTGGGACAGACAGAACTATGGCTACACCTTC.

This sequence joins TRBV28 and TRBJ2-3; 10 bases fit TRBD1. J lost 4 bases, V lost 5 bases, and 9 bases had no gene match. Germline assignment: CDR1 MDHEN and CDR2 SYDVKM. The length of the CDR3 is 16 residues. For the CDR3, the DNA is TGTGCCAGCAGTGGCGCCGGGACAGGGGAATCAGATACGCAGTATTTT. It is translated as CASSGAGTGESDTQYF.

V and J are TRBV9 and TRBJ2-5; weak D call: TRBD2 (6 bases). The germline V gene has CDR1 SGDLS and CDR2 YYNGEE. The CDR3 is 16 residues long. The V gene lost 0 bases and the J gene lost 3 bases, with 15 bases spanning the gap. The DNA of the CDR3 is TGTGCCAGCAGCGTAGCCGGGGGAGGCAGCAAAGAGACCCAGTACTTC. Its translation: CASSVAGGGSKETQYF. The full variable domain, rest sourced from reference TRBV9 and TRBJ2-5, is DSGVTQTPKHLITATGQRVTLRCSPRSGDLSVYWYQQSLDQGLQFLIQYYNGEERAKGNILERFSAQQFPDLHSELNLSSLELGDSALYFCASSVAGGGSKETQYFGPGTRLLVL.

The chain links TRBV11-2 to TRBJ1-2, with 7 bases identical to TRBD1. This CDR3 is built from 13 residues. V was pared by 3 bases and J by 8 bases, with 6 bases of the junction left unmatched. Germline-derived CDR1 and CDR2 are SGHAT and FQNNGV. The CDR3 sequence is CASSLRQGRGYTF. The DNA for the CDR3 is TGTGCCAGCAGCTTGAGACAGGGACGAGGCTACACCTTC. The full variable domain, completed using reference TRBV11-2 and TRBJ1-2, is EAGVAQSPRYKIIEKRQSVAFWCNPISGHATLYWYQQILGQGPKLLIQFQNNGVVDDSQLPKDRFSAERLKGVDSTLKIQPAKLEDSAVYLCASSLRQGRGYTFGSGTRLTVV.

The CDR3 region is CASSPGTGGRDEQFF. DNA of the CDR3: TGTGCCAGCTCACCAGGGACAGGCGGGCGCGATGAGCAGTTCTTC. The V call is TRBV18, the J call TRBJ2-1, with 8 bases that match TRBD1. The CDR3 has 15 amino acids. The germline V gene encodes CDR1 KGHSH and CDR2 LQKENI. V dropped 2 bases and J dropped 8; count of bases not matched to a gene: 8.

V is TRBV14 and J is TRBJ2-7, with D maybe TRBD2 (6 bases). Trimming shortened V by 2 bases and J by 7 bases, and 15 bases separated the two germline ends. The CDR3 is 14 residues long. Germline loops: CDR1 SGHDN, CDR2 FVKESK. CDR3 nucleotide sequence: TGTGCCAGCAGCCAAACGGGACTCTACTATGAGCAGTACTTC. Its translation is CASSQTGLYYEQYF.

The V gene is TRBV4-3, the J gene TRBJ2-1, with 8 bases matching TRBD2. The CDR3 length is 15 residues. V was pared by 4 bases and J by 10 bases, with 12 bases of the junction left unmatched. Looked up from germline, CDR1 is LGHNA and CDR2 is YSLEER. The CDR3 is CASSPGGAGVGEQFF. DNA of the CDR3: TGCGCCAGCAGCCCCGGGGGAGCGGGAGTAGGAGAGCAGTTCTTC.

The chain recombines TRBV19 with TRBJ1-5; D perhaps matches TRBD1 (5 bases). Trimming stripped 1 base from V and 2 bases from J, with 15 bases between. The CDR3 spans 17 residues. Germline V lookup: CDR1 LNHDA, CDR2 SQIVND (reference sequence). The CDR3 protein is CASSIALTGDGNQPQHF. As DNA, the CDR3 is TGTGCCAGTAGTATAGCCCTCACAGGCGACGGCAATCAGCCCCAGCATTTT. The full variable domain, with the rest looked up from reference TRBV19 and TRBJ1-5, is DGGITQSPKYLFRKEGQNVTLSCEQNLNHDAMYWYRQDPGQGLRLIYYSQIVNDFQKGDIAEGYSVSREKKESFPLTVTSAQKNPTAFYLCASSIALTGDGNQPQHFGDGTRLSIL.